Shown below are 6 T cell receptor beta chains from a single sample sequenced in a study of blood T cell repertoires in COVID-19 (dated by TCRdb to the early 2020s). Receptors were amplified or captured by the immunoSEQ multiplex PCR assay. TCRdb obtained this table from immuneACCESS and retained in-frame rearrangements with V and J assigned. These tables miss some clones; where compared with another copy, unresolved V genes account for less than half of the shortfall, and the remainder is unexplained. Present in this sample are around 250,000 clones, over 75% of which were seen just once. Under 2.5% of the sample is in the top ten clones. Sequencing was performed on PBMCs or T cells enriched from blood (not recorded which). These receptors were taken from a woman between 45 and 60 years old who had recovered from COVID-19.

This chain uses TRBV30 with TRBJ1-5; D gene uncertain. Trimming pared 5 bases from V and 0 bases from J, leaving 17 bases between. Germline CDR1 GTSNPN, CDR2 SVGIG (reference sequence). The CDR3 extends over 16 amino acids. The CDR3 sequence is CAWGPLGPNSNQPQHF. CDR3 DNA sequence: TGTGCCTGGGGGCCCTTGGGCCCCAATAGCAATCAGCCCCAGCATTTT.

On this clone: Germline and junction disagree at one end, which may indicate a read error. The rearrangement uses TRBV7-9 and TRBJ1-1; D not resolved. The CDR3 sequence is 14 residues long. Germline CDR1 is SEHNR and CDR2 is FQNEAQ (reference sequence). The CDR3 is CASSLAGGNPEAFF. DNA for the CDR3: TGTGCCAGCAGCTTAGCGGGAGGGAACCCTGAAGCTTTCTTT.

CDR3 DNA: TGTGCCAGCTCCGTACCGGGCTCTGGAAACACCATATATTTT. It encodes CASSVPGSGNTIYF. The V and J genes are TRBV19 and TRBJ1-3; D ambiguous. The CDR3 totals 14 residues. Germline CDR1 reads LNHDA; CDR2 reads SQIVND (reference sequence). V dropped 9 bases and J dropped 0 bases, with 12 bases sitting between them.

V is TRBV28 and J is TRBJ2-7; D might be TRBD1 (6 bases). V was trimmed by 5 bases and J by 9 bases, leaving 23 bases between them. Germline lookup yields CDR1 MDHEN and CDR2 SYDVKM. This CDR3 spans 15 amino acids. The CDR3 sequence is CASSPNRQALSGQYF. The CDR3 nucleotides are TGTGCCAGCAGTCCGAACAGACAGGCACTCTCCGGGCAGTACTTC.

The chain is built from TRBV3-1 (or the pseudogene TRBV3-2) and TRBJ2-2, with unresolved D. The ends were cut back, 2 bases at V and 1 base at J, with 8 bases in the middle. Germline V gene data show CDR1 as LGHDT and CDR2 as YNNKEL (reference sequence). The CDR3 extends over 15 amino acids. CDR3: CASSQSARNTGELFF. Here the CDR3 DNA reads TGTGCCAGCAGCCAATCTGCCAGGAACACCGGGGAGCTGTTTTTT.

Only a few counts were recorded for this clone. The chain recombines TRBV20-1 with TRBJ2-7; 9 nucleotides agree with TRBD2. V lost 3 bases, J lost 2 bases, and 5 bases stayed unmatched. The CDR3 is made up of 14 amino acids. CDR1 and CDR2 from the germline V gene are DFQATT and SNEGSKA (reference sequence). CDR3 protein: CSASSGSFPYEQYF. CDR3 DNA sequence: TGCAGTGCTAGTAGCGGGAGCTTCCCCTACGAGCAGTACTTC.